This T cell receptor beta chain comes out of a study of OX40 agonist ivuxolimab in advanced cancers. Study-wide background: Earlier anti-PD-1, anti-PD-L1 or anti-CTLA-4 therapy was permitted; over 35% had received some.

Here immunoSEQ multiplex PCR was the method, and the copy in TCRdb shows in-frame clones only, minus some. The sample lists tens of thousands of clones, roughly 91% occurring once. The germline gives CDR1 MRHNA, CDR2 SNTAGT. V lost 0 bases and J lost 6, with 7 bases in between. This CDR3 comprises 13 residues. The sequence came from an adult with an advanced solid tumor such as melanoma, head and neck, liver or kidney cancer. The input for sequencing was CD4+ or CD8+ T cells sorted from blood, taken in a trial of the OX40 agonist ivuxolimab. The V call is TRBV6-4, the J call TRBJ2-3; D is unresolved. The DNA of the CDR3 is TGTGCCAGCAGTGACTCTGGGTCGGATACGCAGTATTTT. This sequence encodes CASSDSGSDTQYF.